These 32 T cell receptor beta chains came from one sample sequenced in a study of T cells after yellow fever vaccination. TCRdb analysed the 5' RACE reads with MiXCR anew, one entry per CDR3 protein. The data hold over 250,000 distinct CDR3 sequences, with around 5.2% observed a single time. Sequences were derived from CD4+ T cells sorted from PBMCs, sampled on the day of the yellow fever booster vaccination. The receptors shown here come from a man between 18 and 29 years old who received the YFV17D yellow fever vaccine.

This chain uses TRBV7-9 with TRBJ1-4; possibly TRBD1 for D (5 bases). The CDR3 is 16 residues long. Germline-derived CDR1 and CDR2 are SEHNR and FQNEAQ (reference sequence). V lost 0 bases and J 0 bases, leaving 8 bases between the germline ends. The chain's CDR3 is CASSLAVTATNEKLFF. CDR3 DNA sequence: TGTGCCAGCAGCTTAGCGGTGACAGCAACTAATGAAAAACTGTTTTTT.

The chain uses TRBV7-3 and TRBJ2-3; no clear D gene. The CDR3 has 16 residues. V lost 1 base and J lost 4, with 15 bases in between. CDR1 is SGHTA and CDR2 is FQGTGA in the germline V gene. In DNA, the CDR3 is TGTGCCAGCAGCTTAAACTCCATGCCCGGCGCAGATACGCAGTATTTT. Amino acid sequence: CASSLNSMPGADTQYF.

J is TRBJ2-1 and V is TRBV5-1; D is unclear. The germline V gene encodes CDR1 SGHRS and CDR2 YFSETQ. The V and J ends lost 3 bases and 8 bases respectively, with 12 bases between them. This CDR3 has 13 residues. Here the CDR3 DNA reads TGCGCCAGCAGCTCCCGGCAGGCGTATGAGCAGTTCTTC. Its protein product is CASSSRQAYEQFF.

This clonotype turned up a few times. This chain uses TRBV18 with TRBJ2-1; D perhaps matches TRBD2 (6 bases). The CDR3 runs 15 residues. Trimming cost V 4 bases and J 7 bases, with 17 bases left between them. Germline V gene lookup returns CDR1 KGHSH and CDR2 LQKENI. The CDR3 sequence: CASSLERAGWNEQFF. CDR3 DNA sequence: TGTGCCAGCTCACTAGAGCGGGCCGGATGGAATGAGCAGTTCTTC.

This chain links TRBV10-3 with TRBJ2-5; D is uncertain. V was shortened by 2 bases and J by 5 bases, with 12 bases between the two germline ends. Germline CDR1 and CDR2: ENHRY and SYGVKD. The CDR3 is made up of 14 amino acids. The CDR3 nucleotides read TGTGCCATCAGTGAGCCCATGCGATCGGAGACCCAGTACTTC. It codes for CAISEPMRSETQYF.

The rearrangement links TRBV6-5 to TRBJ2-3; 7 nucleotides match TRBD1. This CDR3 has 17 residues. Germline CDR1 is MNHEY and CDR2 is SVGAGI. V trimming: 0 bases; J trimming: 4 bases; junction bases outside the gene matches: 10. This chain's CDR3 is CASSYSARGRWADTQYF. The CDR3 DNA reads as TGTGCCAGCAGTTACTCGGCTAGGGGGCGCTGGGCAGATACGCAGTATTTT.

This clonotype appeared a few times. The V and J genes are TRBV12-3 or TRBV12-4 and TRBJ2-6; D possibly corresponds to TRBD1 (5 bases). CDR3 size: 15 residues. V was shortened by 2 bases and J by 2 bases, with 7 bases between the two germline ends. The CDR3: CASSLRQPGANVLTF. The CDR3 DNA reads as TGTGCCAGCAGTTTAAGACAGCCTGGGGCCAACGTCCTGACTTTC.

This chain links TRBV7-2 with TRBJ2-2; D might be TRBD1 or TRBD2, each matching 6 bases. V lost 8 bases, J lost 5 bases, and 15 bases lay in between. The CDR3 spans 14 residues. Germline V CDR1 and CDR2: SGHTA, FQGNSA. CDR3 protein: CASFLGGGTGELFF. The CDR3 DNA reads TGTGCCAGCTTTCTCGGGGGCGGAACCGGGGAGCTGTTTTTT.

This clonotype has a handful of counts. The CDR3 here is CASSRQRGNTDTQYF. For the CDR3, the DNA is TGCGCCAGCAGCCGCCAGCGGGGGAACACAGATACGCAGTATTTT. This rearrangement joins TRBV5-1 to TRBJ2-3; 8 positions match TRBD2. The V and J ends lost 4 bases and 2 bases, in that order; junction bases with no gene match: 6. There are 15 residues in the CDR3. In germline, CDR1 is SGHRS, CDR2 YFSETQ.

This clonotype was counted many times. The chain employs TRBV6-2 or TRBV6-3 and TRBJ2-5; TRBD2 matches 7 bases. Germline CDR1 and CDR2: MNHEY and SVGEGT. The CDR3 spans 15 residues. The trim removed 5 bases at V and 0 bases at J, leaving 6 bases unmatched. Here the CDR3 reads CASSLADGYQETQYF. Here the CDR3 DNA reads TGTGCCAGCAGTCTAGCGGATGGGTACCAAGAGACCCAGTACTTC.

This clonotype occurred a few times. The rearrangement links TRBV27 to TRBJ2-5, with D perhaps being TRBD1 or TRBD2 (5 bases each). Trimming removed 3 bases at V and 2 bases at J, with 19 bases between. Germline CDR1 MNHEY, CDR2 SMNVEV (reference sequence). The CDR3 spans 17 residues. CDR3 sequence: CASSLGTPGRWQETQYF. CDR3 bases: TGTGCCAGCAGTTTGGGTACACCGGGGCGCTGGCAAGAGACCCAGTACTTC.

This sequence joins TRBV27 and TRBJ2-5; perhaps TRBD2 as D (6 bases). Germline V gives CDR1 MNHEY, CDR2 SMNVEV (reference sequence). The CDR3 length is 14 residues. Trimming shortened V by 5 bases and J by 5 bases, and 15 bases separated the two germline ends. The CDR3 reads CASSKLGAGETQYF. In DNA form, the CDR3 reads TGTGCCAGCAGTAAATTAGGGGCGGGGGAGACCCAGTACTTC.

The sample holds many counts of this clonotype. CDR3 sequence: CASSLWGWNTEAFF. CDR3 nucleotide sequence: TGTGCCAGCAGCTTGTGGGGATGGAACACTGAAGCTTTCTTT. The chain is built from TRBV7-6 and TRBJ1-1; D is ambiguous. This CDR3 contains 14 residues. The germline V gene encodes CDR1 SGHVS and CDR2 FNYEAQ. Trimming pared 3 bases from V and 1 base from J, leaving 9 bases between.

This clonotype was seen many times. The chain carries TRBV9 and TRBJ2-4, with D uncertain. The CDR3 covers 13 residues. Germline V CDR1 and CDR2: SGDLS, YYNGEE. The V gene lost 3 bases and the J gene lost 5 bases, with 9 bases spanning the gap. The CDR3 coding sequence is TGTGCCAGCAGCGAGGACGGCCAAAACATTCAGTACTTC. Protein sequence: CASSEDGQNIQYF.

This clonotype appeared many times. The J gene is TRBJ2-3, the V gene TRBV20-1; D is unresolved. This CDR3 has 12 residues. Looked up from germline, CDR1 is DFQATT and CDR2 is SNEGSKA (reference sequence). V lost 5 bases and J 4 bases, leaving 10 bases between the germline ends. DNA for the CDR3: TGCAGTGCTCGGCCCCGGCCAGATACGCAGTATTTT. Protein: CSARPRPDTQYF.

This rearrangement joins TRBV20-1 to TRBJ1-5, with D perhaps TRBD1 (6 bases). Deletions cut 3 bases from V and 3 bases from J, with 12 bases between. The CDR3 runs 14 residues. From germline, CDR1 is DFQATT and CDR2 SNEGSKA (reference sequence). CDR3 sequence reads: CSARDGQNNQPQHF. The CDR3 DNA reads TGCAGTGCTAGGGACGGACAGAACAATCAGCCCCAGCATTTT.

This chain uses TRBV9 with TRBJ2-2, with unresolved D. Germline-derived CDR1 and CDR2 are SGDLS and YYNGEE. Between the trimmed V and J ends, which lost 4 bases and 6 bases, there was a span of 16 bases. This CDR3 comprises 15 residues. The CDR3 coding sequence is TGTGCCAGCAGCCCGGACCTCCTTCTTTCCGGGGAGCTGTTTTTT. Translation: CASSPDLLLSGELFF. Using reference TRBV9 and TRBJ2-2 for the parts outside the CDR3, the full variable domain is DSGVTQTPKHLITATGQRVTLRCSPRSGDLSVYWYQQSLDQGLQFLIQYYNGEERAKGNILERFSAQQFPDLHSELNLSSLELGDSALYFCASSPDLLLSGELFFGEGSRLTVL.

This clonotype came up many times. The chain couples TRBV29-1 to TRBJ2-1; either TRBD1 or TRBD2 may supply D (6 bases each). The germline V gene encodes CDR1 SQVTM and CDR2 ANQGSEA. The CDR3 totals 15 residues. Trimming cost V 6 bases and J 0 bases, with 15 bases left between them. The CDR3 is CSVDGGGSSYNEQFF. The CDR3 bases are TGCAGCGTCGACGGAGGGGGGAGCTCCTACAATGAGCAGTTCTTC.

This clonotype was picked up a small number of times. This sequence joins TRBV6-5 and TRBJ2-1; a possible D gene is TRBD2 (7 bases). The germline CDR1 and CDR2 sequences are MNHEY and SVGAGI. This CDR3 has 14 amino acids. Trimming pared 6 bases from V and 7 bases from J, leaving 16 bases between. The CDR3 nucleotides are TGTGCCAGCAGCTACCTTGGGGGGGCTAATGAGCAGTTCTTC. It encodes CASSYLGGANEQFF.

This clonotype was seen only a few times. The chain recombines TRBV4-3 with TRBJ1-2, with 8 nucleotides matching TRBD1. After removal of 4 bases from V and 7 bases from J, the junction contained 8 bases not matched to a gene. This CDR3 has 14 residues. Germline V gives CDR1 LGHNA, CDR2 YSLEER. The CDR3 loop is CASSPNPRGLGYTF. CDR3 DNA sequence: TGCGCCAGCAGCCCCAACCCCAGGGGGCTTGGCTACACCTTC.

This clonotype was counted a few times. The V and J genes are TRBV5-1 and TRBJ2-1; D not certain. V was trimmed by 4 bases and J by 0 bases, leaving 14 bases between them. Germline values: CDR1 SGHRS, CDR2 YFSETQ. The CDR3 runs to 16 residues. In DNA form, the CDR3 reads TGCGCCAGCAGCCTAGTAGGGCCGAGCTCCTACAATGAGCAGTTCTTC. Amino acid sequence: CASSLVGPSSYNEQFF.

About this clonotype itself: One end of the junction is discordant with germline, which a read error may explain. The rearrangement links TRBV6-2 or TRBV6-3 to TRBJ2-1; TRBD1 matches 7 bases. The CDR3 loop spans 12 amino acids. Germline CDR1 is MNHEY and CDR2 is SVGEGT. The CDR3 spells CASSSIRQGALF. Here the CDR3 DNA reads TGTGCCAGCAGTTCGATCAGACAGGGCGCGCTCTTC.

This clonotype came up a few times. The gene calls are TRBV5-1 and TRBJ1-1, with unresolved D. This CDR3 comprises 14 residues. The germline V and J ends were trimmed by 0 bases and 0 bases, with 6 bases remaining between them. Germline V lookup: CDR1 SGHRS, CDR2 YFSETQ. The CDR3 nucleotides read TGCGCCAGCAGCTTGGAAGTCATGAACACTGAAGCTTTCTTT. This gives the protein CASSLEVMNTEAFF. The full variable domain, its missing parts supplied by reference TRBV5-1 and TRBJ1-1, is KAGVTQTPRYLIKTRGQQVTLSCSPISGHRSVSWYQQTPGQGLQFLFEYFSETQRNKGNFPGRFSGRQFSNSRSEMNVSTLELGDSALYLCASSLEVMNTEAFFGQGTRLTVV.

This clonotype was seen ten or more times. The genes are TRBV5-1 and TRBJ2-3; maybe TRBD2 (6 bases). Looked up from germline, CDR1 is SGHRS and CDR2 is YFSETQ. The CDR3 contains 17 residues. V lost 0 bases and J 0 bases, leaving 14 bases between the germline ends. CDR3: CASSLVSRGDSTDTQYF. The CDR3 DNA sequence: TGCGCCAGCAGCTTGGTCTCTCGCGGGGATAGCACAGATACGCAGTATTTT.

This clonotype appeared many times. The chain employs TRBV5-4 and TRBJ2-7, with TRBD1 identical over 12 bases. The CDR3 is 16 residues long. CDR1 is SGHNT, CDR2 YYREEE, per germline (reference sequence). V trimming: 1 base; J trimming: 7 bases; junction bases outside the gene matches: 9. CDR3 DNA: TGTGCCAGCAGCTTGCTTTCGGGACAGGGGGCGCAAGAGCAGTACTTC. Amino acid sequence: CASSLLSGQGAQEQYF.

This clonotype appeared many times. The chain links TRBV2 to TRBJ1-2; D remains unclear. V was cut by 0 bases and J by 8 bases, with 16 bases left in between. This CDR3 region has 15 residues. The V gene's germline CDR1 is SNHLY and CDR2 FYNNEI. In DNA form, the CDR3 reads TGTGCCAGCAGTGAAGCGCAGGCGAGTTACCTAGGCTACACCTTC. Amino acids: CASSEAQASYLGYTF.

This clonotype was counted only a few times. The rearrangement uses TRBV12-3 or TRBV12-4 and TRBJ1-4; D is ambiguous. V dropped 3 bases and J dropped 7 bases, with 9 bases sitting between them. CDR3 length equals 13 residues. The CDR3 sequence: CASSLIVGEKLFF. The CDR3 coding sequence is TGTGCCAGCAGTTTGATCGTCGGTGAAAAACTGTTTTTT.

The rearrangement joins TRBV6-2 or TRBV6-3 to TRBJ1-1; 9 bases line up with TRBD1. The CDR3 has 11 residues. V dropped 5 bases and J dropped 8; count of bases not matched to a gene: 0. Germline CDR1 reads MNHEY; CDR2 reads SVGEGT. In DNA form, the CDR3 reads TGTGCCAGCAGTGGGACAGGGGAAGCTTTCTTT. Its protein product is CASSGTGEAFF.

The chain is built from TRBV5-6 and TRBJ1-1, with D unclear. Germline lookup yields CDR1 SGHDT and CDR2 YYEEEE. The CDR3 totals 14 residues. The V end was cut by 6 bases, the J end by 3 bases, with 15 bases between. The CDR3 DNA is TGTGCCAGCACCATATCGCCCGGGGACACTGAAGCTTTCTTT. Protein sequence: CASTISPGDTEAFF.

This clonotype was seen more than once but under ten times. This chain connects TRBV6-4 to TRBJ2-3, with 9 nucleotides matching TRBD2. Looked up from germline, CDR1 is MRHNA and CDR2 is SNTAGT. The CDR3 has 15 residues. V was clipped by 5 bases and J by 6 bases; unmatched bases: 9. CDR3 protein: CASSKASGVRDTQYF. Written as DNA, the CDR3 is TGTGCCAGCAGTAAGGCTAGCGGGGTCCGGGATACGCAGTATTTT.

CDR3: CASSRQGLSYEQYF. In DNA form, the CDR3 reads TGTGCCAGCAGCCGACAGGGTTTGTCCTACGAGCAGTACTTC. The chain links TRBV5-6 to TRBJ2-7; 7 nucleotides match TRBD1. V dropped 4 bases and J dropped 1; count of bases not matched to a gene: 5. From germline, CDR1 is SGHDT and CDR2 YYEEEE. The CDR3 is 14 residues long.

The table lists this clonotype with a few counts. This chain connects TRBV18 to TRBJ2-1; 7 nucleotides align to TRBD1. This CDR3 spans 16 amino acids. Germline CDR1 KGHSH, CDR2 LQKENI. V shed 3 bases, J shed 10 bases, and the junction held 15 bases outside the gene matches. In DNA, the CDR3 is TGTGCCAGCTCACCGCTCAACAGGGGAAGTACGGACGAGCAGTTCTTC. Its translation: CASSPLNRGSTDEQFF.